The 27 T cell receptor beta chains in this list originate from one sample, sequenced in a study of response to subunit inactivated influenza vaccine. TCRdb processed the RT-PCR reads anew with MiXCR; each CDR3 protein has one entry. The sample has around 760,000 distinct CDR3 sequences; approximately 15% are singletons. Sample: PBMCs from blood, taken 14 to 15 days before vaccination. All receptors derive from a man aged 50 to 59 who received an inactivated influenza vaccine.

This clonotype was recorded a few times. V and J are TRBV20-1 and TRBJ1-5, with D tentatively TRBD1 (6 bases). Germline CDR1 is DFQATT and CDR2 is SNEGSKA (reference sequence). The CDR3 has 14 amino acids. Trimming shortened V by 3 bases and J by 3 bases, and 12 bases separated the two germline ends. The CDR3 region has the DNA TGCAGTGCTAGTCAGGGGCCGCCCAATCAGCCCCAGCATTTT. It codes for CSASQGPPNQPQHF.

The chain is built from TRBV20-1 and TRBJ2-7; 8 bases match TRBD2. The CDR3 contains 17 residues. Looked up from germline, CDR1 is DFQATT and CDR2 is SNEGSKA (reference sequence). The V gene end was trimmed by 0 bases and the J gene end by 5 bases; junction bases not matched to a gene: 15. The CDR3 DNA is TGCAGTGCTAGAGAGCCCCTCAGTGCCAGCGGGGGTAACGAGCAGTACTTC. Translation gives CSAREPLSASGGNEQYF.

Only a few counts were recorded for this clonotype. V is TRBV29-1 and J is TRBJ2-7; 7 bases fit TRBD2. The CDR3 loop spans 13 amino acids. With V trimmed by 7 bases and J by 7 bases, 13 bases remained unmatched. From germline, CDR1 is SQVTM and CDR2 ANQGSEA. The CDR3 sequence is CSGLRAGEKEQYF. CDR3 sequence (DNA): TGCAGCGGCCTAAGGGCGGGAGAGAAAGAGCAGTACTTC.

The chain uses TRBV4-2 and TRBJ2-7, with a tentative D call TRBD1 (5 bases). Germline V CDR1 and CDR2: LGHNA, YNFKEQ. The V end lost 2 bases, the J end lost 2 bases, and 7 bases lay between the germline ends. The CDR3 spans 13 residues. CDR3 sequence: CASSQQGTYEQYF. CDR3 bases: TGTGCCAGCAGCCAACAGGGCACCTACGAGCAGTACTTC.

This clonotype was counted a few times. The CDR3 reads CSAEGTTSGNPDTQYF. The CDR3 region has the DNA TGCAGTGCAGAGGGAACGACTAGCGGGAACCCAGATACGCAGTATTTT. The gene calls are TRBV20-1 and TRBJ2-3; 11 bases are shared with TRBD2. The CDR3 is made up of 16 amino acids. Unmatched junction bases numbered 12, after V lost 6 bases and J lost 4 bases. Germline lookup yields CDR1 DFQATT and CDR2 SNEGSKA (reference sequence).

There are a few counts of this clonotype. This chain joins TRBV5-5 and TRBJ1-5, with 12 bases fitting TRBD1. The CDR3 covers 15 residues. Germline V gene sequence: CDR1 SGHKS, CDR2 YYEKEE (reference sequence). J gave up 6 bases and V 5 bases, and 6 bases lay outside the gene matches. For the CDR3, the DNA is TGTGCCAGCAGTTCCGGGACAGGGGGCACTCAGCCCCAGCATTTT. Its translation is CASSSGTGGTQPQHF.

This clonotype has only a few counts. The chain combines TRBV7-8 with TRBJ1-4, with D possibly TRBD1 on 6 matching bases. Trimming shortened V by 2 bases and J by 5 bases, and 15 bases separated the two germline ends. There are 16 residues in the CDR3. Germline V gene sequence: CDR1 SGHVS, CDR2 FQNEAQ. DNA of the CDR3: TGTGCCAGCAGCTTATCGGGGGCAGCCAGAAATGAAAAACTGTTTTTT. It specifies CASSLSGAARNEKLFF.

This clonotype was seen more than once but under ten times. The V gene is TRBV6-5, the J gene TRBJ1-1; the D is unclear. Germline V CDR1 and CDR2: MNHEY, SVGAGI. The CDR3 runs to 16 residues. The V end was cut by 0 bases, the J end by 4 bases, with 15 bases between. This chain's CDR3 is CASSYSLRTPGTEAFF. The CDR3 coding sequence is TGTGCCAGCAGTTACTCTTTAAGGACTCCGGGCACTGAAGCTTTCTTT.

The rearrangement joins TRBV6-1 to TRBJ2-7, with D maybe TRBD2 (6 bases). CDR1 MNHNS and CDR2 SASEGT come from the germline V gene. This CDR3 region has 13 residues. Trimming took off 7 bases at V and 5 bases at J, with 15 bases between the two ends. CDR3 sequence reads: CASTSTSLDEQYF. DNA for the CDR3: TGTGCCAGCACCTCGACTAGTTTGGACGAGCAGTACTTC.

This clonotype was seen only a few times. CDR3 sequence: CASSYLGSKVYEQYF. The CDR3 DNA reads TGTGCCAGCAGTTACTTGGGCTCCAAAGTCTACGAGCAGTACTTC. The chain uses TRBV6-5 and TRBJ2-7; D not certain. Germline assignment: CDR1 MNHEY and CDR2 SVGAGI. The CDR3 has 15 residues. Trimming took 1 base from V and 3 from J, leaving 13 bases between them.

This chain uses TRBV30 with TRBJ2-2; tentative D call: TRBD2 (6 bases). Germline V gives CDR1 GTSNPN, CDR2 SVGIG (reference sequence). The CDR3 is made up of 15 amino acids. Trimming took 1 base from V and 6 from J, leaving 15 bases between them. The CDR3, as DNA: TGTGCCTGGAGTGACGGTTGGGGGGTTGCCGGGGAGCTGTTTTTT. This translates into CAWSDGWGVAGELFF. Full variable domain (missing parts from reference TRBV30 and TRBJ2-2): SQTIHQWPATLVQPVGSPLSLECTVEGTSNPNLYWYRQAAGRGLQLLFYSVGIGQISSEVPQNLSASRPQDRQFILSSKKLLLSDSGFYLCAWSDGWGVAGELFFGEGSRLTVL.

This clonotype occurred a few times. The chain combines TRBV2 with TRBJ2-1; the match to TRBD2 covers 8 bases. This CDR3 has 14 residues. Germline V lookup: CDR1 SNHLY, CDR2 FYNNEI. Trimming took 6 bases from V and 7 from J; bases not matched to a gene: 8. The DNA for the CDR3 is TGTGCCAGCAGAGACCCGGGACTAGGGAATGAGCAGTTCTTC. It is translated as CASRDPGLGNEQFF.

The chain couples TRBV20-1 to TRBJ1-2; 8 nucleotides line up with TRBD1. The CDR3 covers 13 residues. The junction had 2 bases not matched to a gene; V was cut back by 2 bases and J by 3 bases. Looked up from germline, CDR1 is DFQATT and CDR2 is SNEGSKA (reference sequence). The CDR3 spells CSARLTGDYGYTF. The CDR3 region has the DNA TGCAGTGCTAGACTGACAGGGGACTATGGCTACACCTTC.

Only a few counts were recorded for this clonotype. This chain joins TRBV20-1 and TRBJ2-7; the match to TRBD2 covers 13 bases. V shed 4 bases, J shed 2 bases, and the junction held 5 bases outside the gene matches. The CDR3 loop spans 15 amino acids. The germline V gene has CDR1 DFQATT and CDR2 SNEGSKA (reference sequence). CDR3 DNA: TGCAGTGCTAAACGACTAGCGGGGGGCACCTACGAGCAGTACTTC. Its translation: CSAKRLAGGTYEQYF.

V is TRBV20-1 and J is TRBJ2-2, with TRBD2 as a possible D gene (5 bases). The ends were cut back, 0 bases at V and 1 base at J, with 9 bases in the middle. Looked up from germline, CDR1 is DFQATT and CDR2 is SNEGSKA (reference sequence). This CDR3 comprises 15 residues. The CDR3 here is CSARESGRNTGELFF. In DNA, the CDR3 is TGCAGTGCTAGAGAAAGCGGTAGGAACACCGGGGAGCTGTTTTTT.

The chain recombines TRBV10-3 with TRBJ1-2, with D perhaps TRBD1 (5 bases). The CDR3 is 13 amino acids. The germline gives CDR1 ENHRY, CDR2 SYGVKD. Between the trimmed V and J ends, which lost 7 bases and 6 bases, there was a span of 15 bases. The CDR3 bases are TGTGCCATCACCTCTGGGGCGAACCATGGCTACACCTTC. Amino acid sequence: CAITSGANHGYTF.

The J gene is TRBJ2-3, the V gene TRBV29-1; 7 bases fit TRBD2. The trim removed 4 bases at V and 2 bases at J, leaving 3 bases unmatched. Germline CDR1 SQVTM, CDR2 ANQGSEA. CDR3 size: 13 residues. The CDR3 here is CSVGGGVTDTQYF. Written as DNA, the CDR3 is TGCAGCGTTGGCGGGGGTGTCACAGATACGCAGTATTTT.

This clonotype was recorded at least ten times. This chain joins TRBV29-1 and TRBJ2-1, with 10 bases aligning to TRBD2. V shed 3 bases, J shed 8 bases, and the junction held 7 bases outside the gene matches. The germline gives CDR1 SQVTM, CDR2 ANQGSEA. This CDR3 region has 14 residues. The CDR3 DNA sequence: TGCAGCGTTGAGGGGCTAGCGGGAGAGGATGAGCAGTTCTTC. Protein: CSVEGLAGEDEQFF.

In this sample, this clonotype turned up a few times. CDR3 in amino acids: CASSTWDRSLSGNTIYF. CDR3 sequence (DNA): TGTGCCAGCAGCACCTGGGACAGATCCCTCTCTGGAAACACCATATATTTT. J is TRBJ1-3 and V is TRBV7-9; 7 bases agree with TRBD1. The ends lost 5 bases at V and 0 bases at J; junction bases unmatched: 10. Germline values: CDR1 SEHNR, CDR2 FQNEAQ (reference sequence). This CDR3 is 17 amino acids long.

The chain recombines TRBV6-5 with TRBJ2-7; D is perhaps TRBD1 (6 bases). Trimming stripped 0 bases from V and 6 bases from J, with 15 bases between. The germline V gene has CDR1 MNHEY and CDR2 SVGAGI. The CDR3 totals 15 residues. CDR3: CASSYSDNQGTEQYF. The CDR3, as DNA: TGTGCCAGCAGTTACTCAGACAACCAGGGGACCGAGCAGTACTTC.

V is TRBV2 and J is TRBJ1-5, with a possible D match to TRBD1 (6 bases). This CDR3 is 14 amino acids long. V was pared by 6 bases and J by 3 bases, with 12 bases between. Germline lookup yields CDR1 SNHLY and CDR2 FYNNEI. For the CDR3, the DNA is TGTGCCAGCAGCTTCCAGGGGAACAATCAGCCCCAGCATTTT. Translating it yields CASSFQGNNQPQHF.

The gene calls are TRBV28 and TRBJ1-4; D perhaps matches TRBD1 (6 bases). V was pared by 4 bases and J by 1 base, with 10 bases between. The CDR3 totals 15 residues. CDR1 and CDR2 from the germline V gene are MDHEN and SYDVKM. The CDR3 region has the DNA TGTGCCAGCAGTTCCCCCAGGGGAACTAATGAAAAACTGTTTTTT. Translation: CASSSPRGTNEKLFF.

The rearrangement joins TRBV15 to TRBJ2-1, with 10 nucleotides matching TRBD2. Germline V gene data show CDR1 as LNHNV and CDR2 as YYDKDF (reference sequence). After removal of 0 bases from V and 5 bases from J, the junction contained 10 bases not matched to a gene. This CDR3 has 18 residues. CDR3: CATSRDLLAGSSDNEQFF. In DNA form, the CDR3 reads TGTGCCACCAGCAGAGATTTACTAGCGGGATCTAGCGACAATGAGCAGTTCTTC.

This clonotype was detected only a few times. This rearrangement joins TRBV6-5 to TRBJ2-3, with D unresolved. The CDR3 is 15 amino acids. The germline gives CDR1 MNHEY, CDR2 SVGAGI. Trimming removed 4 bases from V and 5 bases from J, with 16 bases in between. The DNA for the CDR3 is TGTGCCAGCAGTTCCGGGCAGATGTTGGGAGATACGCAGTATTTT. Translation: CASSSGQMLGDTQYF.

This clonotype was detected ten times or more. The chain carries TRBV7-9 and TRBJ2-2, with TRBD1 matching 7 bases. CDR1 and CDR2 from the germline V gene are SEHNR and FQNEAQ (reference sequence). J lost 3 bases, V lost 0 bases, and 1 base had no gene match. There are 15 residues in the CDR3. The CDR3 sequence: CASSLAGTDTGELFF. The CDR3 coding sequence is TGTGCCAGCAGCTTAGCTGGGACAGACACCGGGGAGCTGTTTTTT.

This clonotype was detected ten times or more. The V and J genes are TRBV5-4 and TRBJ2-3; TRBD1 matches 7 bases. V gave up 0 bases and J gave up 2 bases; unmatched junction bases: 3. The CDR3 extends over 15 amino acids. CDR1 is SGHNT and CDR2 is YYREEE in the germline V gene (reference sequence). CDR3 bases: TGTGCCAGCAGCTTGGACAGGGGTCTCACAGATACGCAGTATTTT. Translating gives CASSLDRGLTDTQYF.

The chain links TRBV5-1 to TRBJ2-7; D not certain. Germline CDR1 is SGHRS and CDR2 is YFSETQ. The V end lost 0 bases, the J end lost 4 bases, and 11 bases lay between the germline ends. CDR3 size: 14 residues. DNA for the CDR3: TGCGCCAGCAGCTTGGTGCTAGGTGGATACGAGCAGTACTTC. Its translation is CASSLVLGGYEQYF.